The 30 T cell receptor beta chains given below trace back to one sample, sequenced in a study of T cell repertoires in cytomegalovirus infection. These receptors have no known antigen. From the reads, TCRdb called clonotypes with MiXCR, one entry per CDR3 protein. The table lists 50,000 or so distinct CDR3 sequences, 20% to 25% of them singletons. This specimen was CD8+ T cells from cultured PBMCs, taken from culture after CMV antigen stimulation. These receptors all stem from a human donor in good health (CMV status not recorded). Some clones in this sample may be carry-over from other donors' samples.

The V gene is TRBV6-1, the J gene TRBJ1-3; D might be TRBD1 (5 bases). The CDR3 totals 15 residues. Trimming took 7 bases from V and 0 from J, leaving 13 bases between them. Germline V gene lookup returns CDR1 MNHNS and CDR2 SASEGT. This CDR3 is CASKPQDYSGNTIYF. The CDR3 DNA follows: TGTGCCAGCAAGCCACAGGATTACTCTGGAAACACCATATATTTT.

This clonotype was observed many times. The V call is TRBV7-6, the J call TRBJ2-7; D might be TRBD1 (6 bases). Trimming stripped 6 bases from V and 5 bases from J, with 14 bases between. This CDR3 contains 13 residues. Per germline, CDR1 SGHVS and CDR2 FNYEAQ. CDR3 sequence (DNA): TGTGCCAGCAGTCTAATACAGGGCAACGAGCAGTACTTC. Protein: CASSLIQGNEQYF.

This clonotype was detected ten times or more. This chain links TRBV28 with TRBJ2-2; either TRBD1 or TRBD2 may supply D (5 bases each). V lost 5 bases and J lost 1, with 17 bases in between. CDR1 is MDHEN, CDR2 SYDVKM, per germline. CDR3 length: 17 amino acids. CDR3 sequence reads: CASSPPSRDLNTGELFF. CDR3 in DNA: TGTGCCAGCAGTCCGCCTTCGAGGGACCTGAACACCGGGGAGCTGTTTTTT.

This clonotype was recorded a few times. This rearrangement joins TRBV7-2 to TRBJ2-7, with 9 bases that match TRBD1. Germline CDR1 reads SGHTA; CDR2 reads FQGNSA. The J segment lost 0 bases and the V segment lost 3 bases, leaving 15 bases of the junction unmatched. This CDR3 is 19 amino acids long. Written as DNA, the CDR3 is TGTGCCAGCAGCTTTGGTTCTCCCGGAACAGGGGGCGCCTCCTACGAGCAGTACTTC. Translation gives CASSFGSPGTGGASYEQYF. Together with reference TRBV7-2 and TRBJ2-7, the CDR3 gives the full variable domain: GAGVSQSPSNKVTEKGKDVELRCDPISGHTALYWYRQSLGQGLEFLIYFQGNSAPDKSGLPSDRFSAERTGGSVSTLTIQRTQQEDSAVYLCASSFGSPGTGGASYEQYFGPGTRLTVT.

CDR3 coding DNA: TGTGCCAGCAGTTTCACAGGGGGTTCCTACGAGCAGTACTTC. Translating gives CASSFTGGSYEQYF. The chain is built from TRBV12-3 or TRBV12-4 and TRBJ2-7; 8 bases match TRBD1. There are 14 residues in the CDR3. V lost 3 bases and J lost 1; bases outside the gene matches: 2.

The chain has TRBV7-9 and TRBJ2-3, with a weak D call TRBD1 (6 bases). The V gene lost 5 bases and the J gene lost 6 bases, with 21 bases spanning the gap. The length of the CDR3 is 16 residues. CDR1 SEHNR and CDR2 FQNEAQ come from the germline V gene (reference sequence). CDR3 in amino acids: CASSDGTGSRRDTQYF. DNA for the CDR3: TGTGCCAGCAGCGACGGAACAGGGTCACGCCGGGATACGCAGTATTTT. Variable domain in full (rest from reference TRBV7-9 and TRBJ2-3): DTGVSQNPRHKITKRGQNVTFRCDPISEHNRLYWYRQTLGQGPEFLTYFQNEAQLEKSRLLSDRFSAERPKGSFSTLEIQRTEQGDSAMYLCASSDGTGSRRDTQYFGPGTRLTVL.

This clonotype is labeled medium-sized (0.01 to 0.1%). The chain carries TRBV11-2 and TRBJ2-2, with 8 bases matching TRBD1. Per germline, CDR1 SGHAT and CDR2 FQNNGV. V was clipped by 6 bases and J by 5 bases; unmatched bases: 14. This CDR3 region has 17 residues. For the CDR3, the DNA is TGTGCCAGCAGTCCCCACGGCGGCAGGGGGCGGACCGGGGAGCTGTTTTTT. Translated, it gives CASSPHGGRGRTGELFF.

This clonotype turned up a few times. This chain connects TRBV19 to TRBJ2-3; 7 bases are shared with TRBD1. This CDR3 contains 16 residues. The V and J ends lost 1 base and 6 bases, in that order; junction bases with no gene match: 10. The germline V gene has CDR1 LNHDA and CDR2 SQIVND (reference sequence). The CDR3 spells CASSIVDRIPPDTQYF. DNA for the CDR3: TGTGCCAGTAGTATAGTGGACAGGATCCCGCCGGATACGCAGTATTTT.

The chain couples TRBV3-1 to TRBJ2-2, with D possibly being TRBD2 (5 bases). Trimming stripped 3 bases from V and 6 bases from J, with 17 bases between. Germline CDR1 is LGHDT and CDR2 is YNNKEL (reference sequence). The CDR3 is 16 residues long. CDR3 region: CASSHPDGGPPGELFF. The CDR3 DNA reads TGTGCCAGCAGCCATCCCGACGGAGGTCCCCCCGGGGAGCTGTTTTTT.

This clonotype is medium-sized within its sample. This chain connects TRBV7-8 to TRBJ2-7, with D unresolved. The CDR3 is 13 amino acids. Trimming took 3 bases from V and 1 from J, leaving 7 bases between them. Germline V gene sequence: CDR1 SGHVS, CDR2 FQNEAQ. The CDR3 region has the DNA TGTGCCAGCAGCTTGGACGGGTCCTACGAGCAGTACTTC. This translates into CASSLDGSYEQYF.

This clonotype was seen just once. The chain is built from TRBV5-6 and TRBJ2-1, with 7 bases identical to TRBD1. The junction had 4 bases not matched to a gene; V was cut back by 0 bases and J by 4 bases. CDR1 SGHDT and CDR2 YYEEEE come from the germline V gene. The CDR3 consists of 15 residues. The CDR3 bases are TGTGCCAGCAGCTTGGAAGGACAGGTGTACAATGAGCAGTTCTTC. Translation gives CASSLEGQVYNEQFF.

This clonotype has a handful of counts. The J gene is TRBJ2-7, the V gene TRBV19; 11 bases are a match to TRBD1. The germline CDR1 and CDR2 sequences are LNHDA and SQIVND (reference sequence). This CDR3 has 14 residues. V lost 5 bases to trimming and J lost 3 bases; unmatched junction nucleotides: 3. As DNA, the CDR3 is TGTGCCAGTAGTTTGGGACAGGGGGACTACGAGCAGTACTTC. It codes for CASSLGQGDYEQYF.

This clonotype appeared a few times. The chain is built from TRBV5-3 and TRBJ2-2; no clear D gene. TRBV5-3 is sorted into the ORF group, with uncertain function. This CDR3 is built from 17 residues. V lost 0 bases and J lost 4, with 16 bases in between. CDR3 sequence reads: CARSLAPRSVGTGELFF. The CDR3, as DNA: TGTGCCAGAAGCTTGGCGCCTCGGAGTGTTGGCACCGGGGAGCTGTTTTTT.

This clonotype appeared a few times. CDR3 residues: CASSLDRGFFGYTF. The CDR3 DNA is TGTGCCAGCAGTTTAGACAGGGGGTTTTTTGGCTACACCTTC. The chain carries TRBV12-3 or TRBV12-4 and TRBJ1-2, with 8 bases identical to TRBD1. V shed 1 base and J 7 bases; nucleotides not matched to a gene: 5. The CDR3 has 14 amino acids.

The chain employs TRBV7-6 and TRBJ2-3; a possible D gene is TRBD1 (5 bases). The CDR3 length is 14 residues. The germline V gene has CDR1 SGHVS and CDR2 FNYEAQ. With 1 base removed from V and 5 bases from J, the gap between germline ends came to 10 bases. CDR3 DNA: TGTGCCAGCAGCTTAGTGCAGGGTCAAGATACGCAGTATTTT. This codes for CASSLVQGQDTQYF.

Only a few counts were recorded for this clonotype. The chain links TRBV7-8 to TRBJ2-2; 12 bases agree with TRBD2. Trimming at V came to 3 bases and at J to 3 bases, leaving 2 bases not matched to a gene. Germline CDR1 is SGHVS and CDR2 is FQNEAQ. This CDR3 region has 16 residues. DNA for the CDR3: TGTGCCAGCAGCTTCAGACTAGCGGGAGACACCGGGGAGCTGTTTTTT. The encoded protein is CASSFRLAGDTGELFF.

This chain uses TRBV2 with TRBJ2-3, with TRBD2 matching over 9 bases. The CDR3 totals 13 residues. Trimming removed 7 bases from V and 6 bases from J; junction bases left unmatched: 5. Looked up from germline, CDR1 is SNHLY and CDR2 is FYNNEI. CDR3 in amino acids: CASTVAGEDTQYF. CDR3 sequence (DNA): TGTGCCAGCACGGTAGCGGGAGAGGATACGCAGTATTTT.

The sample holds a few counts of this clonotype. The rearrangement joins TRBV10-3 to TRBJ2-1; 12 nucleotides line up with TRBD2. CDR3 size: 15 residues. Trimming cost V 3 bases and J 7 bases; bases outside gene matches: 4. CDR1 and CDR2 from the germline V gene are ENHRY and SYGVKD. The CDR3: CAISELAGGGNEQFF. The DNA for the CDR3 is TGTGCCATCAGTGAACTAGCGGGGGGAGGGAATGAGCAGTTCTTC.

This clonotype appeared a single time. This chain links TRBV7-9 with TRBJ2-5; D is perhaps TRBD1 or TRBD2 (5 bases each). Looked up from germline, CDR1 is SEHNR and CDR2 is FQNEAQ (reference sequence). V was cut by 4 bases and J by 5 bases, with 20 bases left in between. The CDR3 is 16 amino acids. In DNA form, the CDR3 reads TGTGCCAGCAGCTCCCTTGGGGGACCCTACGTCGAGACCCAGTACTTC. This encodes CASSSLGGPYVETQYF.

This clonotype was counted a few times. The chain is built from TRBV7-2 and TRBJ2-1; D remains ambiguous. Germline CDR1 and CDR2: SGHTA and FQGNSA. This CDR3 is 16 amino acids long. Trimming stripped 1 base from V and 2 bases from J, with 12 bases between. The CDR3 bases are TGTGCCAGCAGCTTAGGTCCTACATCCACCTACAATGAGCAGTTCTTC. Amino acid sequence: CASSLGPTSTYNEQFF.

This chain connects TRBV19 to TRBJ2-3; 10 bases align to TRBD2. V trimming: 2 bases; J trimming: 4 bases; junction bases outside the gene matches: 6. Germline CDR1 LNHDA, CDR2 SQIVND (reference sequence). The CDR3 length is 16 residues. As DNA, the CDR3 is TGTGCCAGTAGTATATCAGCGGGAGGGTTGGCAGATACGCAGTATTTT. Translating it yields CASSISAGGLADTQYF.

This clonotype was seen more than once but under ten times. The V gene is TRBV12-3 or TRBV12-4, the J gene TRBJ1-2; a possible D gene is TRBD1 (5 bases). V was shortened by 7 bases and J by 3 bases, with 6 bases between the two germline ends. This CDR3 is built from 11 residues. The CDR3 is CASKGDYGYTF. The CDR3 DNA sequence: TGTGCCAGCAAAGGGGACTATGGCTACACCTTC.

The rearrangement joins TRBV3-1 to TRBJ1-4; weak D call: TRBD1 (5 bases). The CDR3 covers 13 residues. V shed 2 bases and J shed 6 bases, with 7 bases lying between them. Germline V gene data show CDR1 as LGHDT and CDR2 as YNNKEL (reference sequence). CDR3 in DNA: TGTGCCAGCAGCCAACAGGGTCATGAAAAACTGTTTTTT. Translated: CASSQQGHEKLFF.

In its sample, this clonotype was seen a few times. The chain employs TRBV12-3 or TRBV12-4 and TRBJ1-1; D perhaps matches TRBD1 (5 bases). V lost 5 bases and J lost 6, with 13 bases in between. The CDR3 is made up of 13 amino acids. The CDR3 DNA sequence: TGTGCCAGCAGTCAACCAGGGTCCCCTGAAGCTTTCTTT. Translated: CASSQPGSPEAFF.

This clonotype was observed a few times. DNA for the CDR3: TGTGCCAGCAGCCCCCGGACAGGGAATCGCTTAGACTATGGCTACACCTTC. It is translated as CASSPRTGNRLDYGYTF. The V gene is TRBV7-8, the J gene TRBJ1-2, with TRBD1 matching 8 bases. With V trimmed by 5 bases and J by 3 bases, 14 bases remained unmatched. The CDR3 covers 17 residues. CDR1 is SGHVS, CDR2 FQNEAQ, per germline. Looking up the rest from reference TRBV7-8 and TRBJ1-2 gives the full variable domain: GAGVSQSPRYKVAKRGQDVALRCDPISGHVSLFWYQQALGQGPEFLTYFQNEAQLDKSGLPSDRFFAERPEGSVSTLKIQRTQQEDSAVYLCASSPRTGNRLDYGYTFGSGTRLTVV.

DNA for the CDR3: TGTGCCAGCAGGCCGGGAGGAGAAAGGACTGAAGCTTTCTTT. As protein: CASRPGGERTEAFF. This rearrangement joins TRBV2 to TRBJ1-1; no clear D gene. The CDR3 has 14 residues. V was clipped by 6 bases and J by 5 bases, with 16 bases between them. Germline CDR1 is SNHLY and CDR2 is FYNNEI. Using reference TRBV2 and TRBJ1-1 for the parts outside the CDR3, the full variable domain is EPEVTQTPSHQVTQMGQEVILRCVPISNHLYFYWYRQILGQKVEFLVSFYNNEISEKSEIFDDQFSVERPDGSNFTLKIRSTKLEDSAMYFCASRPGGERTEAFFGQGTRLTVV.

This clonotype has only a few counts. Germline and junction disagree at one end, which may indicate a read error. The chain is built from TRBV20-1 and TRBJ2-3; TRBD2 matches 7 bases. This CDR3 spans 14 amino acids. Germline V lookup: CDR1 DFQATT, CDR2 SNEGSKA (reference sequence). The CDR3, as DNA: TGCAGTACTAGAATAACTAGCGACACAGATACGCAGTATTTT. Its translation is CSTRITSDTDTQYF.

This chain connects TRBV7-2 to TRBJ2-3; 8 bases are shared with TRBD2. CDR1 is SGHTA, CDR2 FQGNSA, per germline. The J segment lost 5 bases and the V segment lost 5 bases, leaving 12 bases of the junction unmatched. This CDR3 is 16 amino acids long. CDR3 bases: TGTGCCAGCAGCCGGGGGGAACGGGGGGGCGAAGATACGCAGTATTTT. This codes for CASSRGERGGEDTQYF.

This clonotype is medium-sized. The rearrangement links TRBV4-2 to TRBJ2-7, with TRBD2 matching 8 bases. V gave up 3 bases and J gave up 4 bases; unmatched junction bases: 5. Germline assignment: CDR1 LGHNA and CDR2 YNFKEQ. This CDR3 contains 14 residues. The CDR3 here is CASSHGSGGYEQYF. In DNA form, the CDR3 reads TGTGCCAGCAGCCATGGGAGCGGGGGATACGAGCAGTACTTC.

This chain links TRBV7-6 with TRBJ1-5, with D possibly TRBD1 on 5 matching bases. V was pared by 4 bases and J by 9 bases, with 10 bases between. Germline CDR1 and CDR2: SGHVS and FNYEAQ. This CDR3 has 12 amino acids. CDR3 sequence (DNA): TGTGCCAGCAGCTCCCCAGGGAGGCCCCAGCATTTT. Residues: CASSSPGRPQHF.